These 10 T cell receptor beta chains share one sample of origin, sequenced in a study of CD8 T cells in ankylosing spondylitis. TCRdb called the 5' RACE reads again in MiXCR, with one record for every CDR3 protein. This table has 450,000 to 550,000 distinct CDR3 sequences, roughly 5.3% appearing once. These receptors are not linked to any known antigen. Study-wide results and caveats: What appeared characteristic of ankylosing spondylitis blood was a TCR beta motif of seven to nine highly homologous variants.

The sample was blood, either unsorted or a sorted T cell fraction (not recorded which). Receptor source: a male donor with ankylosing spondylitis.

Many counts were recorded for this clonotype. The chain employs TRBV29-1 and TRBJ2-4; no reliable D call. The ends were cut back, 6 bases at V and 1 base at J, with 19 bases in the middle. The germline CDR1 and CDR2 sequences are SQVTM and ANQGSEA. This CDR3 has 16 amino acids. The CDR3: CSVLGSSSRAKNIQYF. In DNA, the CDR3 is TGCAGCGTCCTCGGATCATCCTCCCGGGCCAAAAACATTCAGTACTTC.

Remarks on this clonotype: Just one base apart from a much larger clone, this may be a read error. This chain joins TRBV12-3 or TRBV12-4 and TRBJ2-7, with a weak D call TRBD1 (5 bases). V was clipped by 4 bases and J by 2 bases, with 12 bases between them. This CDR3 contains 14 residues. The CDR3 reads CASSSPTAPYEQYF. The DNA of the CDR3 is TGTGCCAGCAGTTCCCCGACAGCCCCCTACGAGCAGTACTTC.

This clonotype was detected a few times. This may stem from a read error, because a much larger clone lies one nucleotide away. J is TRBJ2-3 and V is TRBV12-3 or TRBV12-4; the match to TRBD1 covers 9 bases. V lost 6 bases and J lost 3; bases outside the gene matches: 1. The CDR3 is 13 amino acids. The CDR3 here is CASRGTGTDTQYF. The CDR3 coding sequence is TGTGCCAGCAGGGGGACAGGGACAGATACGCAGTATTTT.

This clonotype was counted a few times. The rearrangement uses TRBV6-2 or TRBV6-3 and TRBJ2-2; a weak D match, TRBD2 (6 bases). The CDR3 has 18 residues. Per the germline V gene, CDR1 is MNHEY and CDR2 is SVGEGT. V was cut by 4 bases and J by 2 bases, with 20 bases left in between. The CDR3 spells CASSSSYWRARNTGELFF. The CDR3 nucleotides are TGTGCCAGCAGTTCCTCGTATTGGAGGGCAAGAAACACCGGGGAGCTGTTTTTT.

This clonotype was observed a handful of times. Since no conserved phenylalanine or tryptophan closes the CDR3, a read error is the likely cause. The DNA is left out, because the CDR3 cannot be placed on it with certainty; the CDR3 is given as TCRdb lists it. J is TRBJ1-1 and V is TRBV6-2 or TRBV6-3; the table assigns TRBD1, which was not confirmed against the DNA. 14 amino acids form the CDR3, both terminal residues included. Germline V gene sequence: CDR1 MNHEY, CDR2 SVGEGT. CDR3 in amino acids: CASSYGPGRTEAFP.

This clonotype was picked up many times. The J gene is TRBJ1-1, the V gene TRBV5-1; D is uncertain. This CDR3 has 13 amino acids. In germline, CDR1 is SGHRS, CDR2 YFSETQ. Trimming removed 5 bases at V and 3 bases at J, with 11 bases between. In DNA form, the CDR3 reads TGCGCCAGCAGAAAAAGTTTGGACACTGAAGCTTTCTTT. This sequence encodes CASRKSLDTEAFF.

This clonotype occurred many times. The junction and the germline gene differ at one end; a read error may be behind it. The CDR3 loop reads CASSLAREYEQFF. The CDR3 DNA follows: TGTGCTAGCAGCTTAGCGCGGGAGTATGAGCAGTTCTTC. This chain links TRBV7-7 with TRBJ2-1, with 7 nucleotides matching TRBD2. Germline V CDR1 and CDR2: SSHAT, FNYEAQ (reference sequence). CDR3 length: 13 amino acids.

This sequence joins TRBV20-1 and TRBJ2-1, with D perhaps being TRBD1 or TRBD2 (6 bases each). V was pared by 4 bases and J by 9 bases, with 10 bases between. The germline CDR1 and CDR2 sequences are DFQATT and SNEGSKA (reference sequence). The CDR3 loop spans 11 amino acids. DNA for the CDR3: TGCAGTGCTATGGGGGGCGGTGAGCAGTTCTTC. It encodes CSAMGGGEQFF.

This clonotype was seen ten or more times. The CDR3 loop is CASSSPLAGVNTEAFF. The CDR3 DNA reads TGTGCCAGCAGCTCACCTCTGGCAGGGGTGAACACTGAAGCTTTCTTT. The chain combines TRBV7-9 with TRBJ1-1, with TRBD1 as a possible D gene (6 bases). This CDR3 has 16 residues. Germline V gene sequence: CDR1 SEHNR, CDR2 FQNEAQ (reference sequence). With 4 bases removed from V and 0 bases from J, the gap between germline ends came to 15 bases.

The CDR3 region is CASVQKSSGNTIYF. CDR3 nucleotide sequence: TGTGCCAGCGTACAGAAATCCTCTGGAAACACCATATATTTT. The chain combines TRBV7-3 with TRBJ1-3; D not resolved. V shed 8 bases and J shed 0 bases, with 11 bases lying between them. The length of the CDR3 is 14 residues. The germline V gene encodes CDR1 SGHTA and CDR2 FQGTGA.